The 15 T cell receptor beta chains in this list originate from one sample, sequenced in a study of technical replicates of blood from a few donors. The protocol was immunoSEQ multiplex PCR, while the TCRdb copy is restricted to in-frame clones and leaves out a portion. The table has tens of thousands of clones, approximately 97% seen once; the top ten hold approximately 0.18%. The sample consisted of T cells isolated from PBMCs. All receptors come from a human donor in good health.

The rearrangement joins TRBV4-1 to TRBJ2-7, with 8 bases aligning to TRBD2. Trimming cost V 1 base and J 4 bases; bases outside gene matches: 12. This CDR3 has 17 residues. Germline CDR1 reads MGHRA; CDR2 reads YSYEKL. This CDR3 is CASSQGGGSGISYEQYF. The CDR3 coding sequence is TGCGCCAGCAGCCAAGGGGGGGGTAGCGGGATTAGTTACGAGCAGTACTTC.

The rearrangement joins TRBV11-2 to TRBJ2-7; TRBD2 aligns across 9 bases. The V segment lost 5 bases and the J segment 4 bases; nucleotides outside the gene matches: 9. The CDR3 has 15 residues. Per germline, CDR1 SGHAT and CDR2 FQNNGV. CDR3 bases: TGTGCCAGCAGCCAAAAGCTAGCGGGAAGTTACGAGCAGTACTTC. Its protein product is CASSQKLAGSYEQYF. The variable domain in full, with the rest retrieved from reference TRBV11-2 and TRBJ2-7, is EAGVAQSPRYKIIEKRQSVAFWCNPISGHATLYWYQQILGQGPKLLIQFQNNGVVDDSQLPKDRFSAERLKGVDSTLKIQPAKLEDSAVYLCASSQKLAGSYEQYFGPGTRLTVT.

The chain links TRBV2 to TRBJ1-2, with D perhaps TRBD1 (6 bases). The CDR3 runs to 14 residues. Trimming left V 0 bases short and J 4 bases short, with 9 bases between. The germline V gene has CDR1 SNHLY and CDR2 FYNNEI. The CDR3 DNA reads TGTGCCAGCAGTGAAGCAGGCAGGGGCTATGGCTACACCTTC. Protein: CASSEAGRGYGYTF. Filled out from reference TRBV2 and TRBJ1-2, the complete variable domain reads EPEVTQTPSHQVTQMGQEVILRCVPISNHLYFYWYRQILGQKVEFLVSFYNNEISEKSEIFDDQFSVERPDGSNFTLKIRSTKLEDSAMYFCASSEAGRGYGYTFGSGTRLTVV.

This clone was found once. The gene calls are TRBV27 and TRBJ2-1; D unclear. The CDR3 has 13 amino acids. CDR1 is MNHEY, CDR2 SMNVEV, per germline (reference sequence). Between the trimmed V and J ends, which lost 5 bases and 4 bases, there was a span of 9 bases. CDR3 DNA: TGTGCCAGCAGTCGGTCACCGTACAATGAGCAGTTCTTC. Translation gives CASSRSPYNEQFF.

The CDR3, as DNA: TGCGCCAGCAGCTACAACCGCAACACCGGGGAGCTGTTTTTT. Translation: CASSYNRNTGELFF. The J gene is TRBJ2-2, the V gene TRBV5-1; D unclear. Germline-derived CDR1 and CDR2 are SGHRS and YFSETQ. V was trimmed by 3 bases and J by 2 bases, leaving 8 bases between them. This CDR3 is built from 14 residues.

The CDR3 loop reads CASSLSLDQPQHF. Written as DNA, the CDR3 is TGTGCCAGCAGCTTATCCCTAGATCAGCCCCAGCATTTT. V is TRBV7-9 and J is TRBJ1-5; D is ambiguous. The CDR3 is 13 residues long. V lost 2 bases and J lost 5, with 7 bases in between. Germline values: CDR1 SEHNR, CDR2 FQNEAQ (reference sequence).

This chain's CDR3 is CASSGGTGWDYGYTF. In nucleotides, the CDR3 is TGTGCCAGCAGTGGGGGGACAGGGTGGGACTATGGCTACACCTTC. This chain joins TRBV25-1 and TRBJ1-2, with 9 bases lining up with TRBD1. Germline CDR1 reads MGHDK; CDR2 reads SYGVNS. The CDR3 has 15 residues. Losses at the gene ends were 4 bases for V and 3 bases for J; bases not matched to a gene: 6.

Here the CDR3 reads CASAGTANYEQYF. DNA for the CDR3: TGTGCCAGTGCCGGGACAGCGAATTACGAGCAGTACTTC. The chain carries TRBV2 and TRBJ2-7; 7 bases agree with TRBD1. After removal of 9 bases from V and 4 bases from J, the junction contained 9 bases not matched to a gene. CDR3 length equals 13 residues. Germline V gives CDR1 SNHLY, CDR2 FYNNEI.

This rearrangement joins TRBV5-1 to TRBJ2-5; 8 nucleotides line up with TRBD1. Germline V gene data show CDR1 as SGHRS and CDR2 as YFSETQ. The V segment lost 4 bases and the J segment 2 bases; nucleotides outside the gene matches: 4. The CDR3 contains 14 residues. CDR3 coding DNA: TGCGCCAGCAGCCGCAGGGGGCAGCAAGAGACCCAGTACTTC. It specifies CASSRRGQQETQYF.

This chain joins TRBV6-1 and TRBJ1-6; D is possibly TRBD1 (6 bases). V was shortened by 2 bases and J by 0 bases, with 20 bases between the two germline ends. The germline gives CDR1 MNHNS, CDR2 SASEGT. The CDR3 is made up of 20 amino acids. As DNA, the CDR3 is TGTGCCAGCAGTGAATCCGGAGTCGGACAGTTTAGCTCCTATAATTCACCCCTCCACTTT. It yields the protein CASSESGVGQFSSYNSPLHF.

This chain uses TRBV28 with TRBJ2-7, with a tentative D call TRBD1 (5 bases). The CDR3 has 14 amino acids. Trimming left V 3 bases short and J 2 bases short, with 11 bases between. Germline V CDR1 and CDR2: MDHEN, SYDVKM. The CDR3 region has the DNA TGTGCCAGCAGTTTGGGGCAGGTGGCCTACGAGCAGTACTTC. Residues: CASSLGQVAYEQYF.

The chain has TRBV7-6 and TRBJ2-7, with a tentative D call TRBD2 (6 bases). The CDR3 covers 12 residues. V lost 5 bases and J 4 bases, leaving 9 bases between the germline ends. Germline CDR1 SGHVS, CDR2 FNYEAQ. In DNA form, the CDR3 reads TGTGCCAGCAGCCCCCGGGGGTACGAGCAGTACTTC. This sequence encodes CASSPRGYEQYF.

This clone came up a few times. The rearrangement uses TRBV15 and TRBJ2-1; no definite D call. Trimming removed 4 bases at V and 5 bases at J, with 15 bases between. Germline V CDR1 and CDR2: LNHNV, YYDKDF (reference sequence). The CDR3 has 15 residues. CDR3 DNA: TGTGCCACCAGCACTCGGCATAGCACCCACAATGAGCAGTTCTTC. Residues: CATSTRHSTHNEQFF.

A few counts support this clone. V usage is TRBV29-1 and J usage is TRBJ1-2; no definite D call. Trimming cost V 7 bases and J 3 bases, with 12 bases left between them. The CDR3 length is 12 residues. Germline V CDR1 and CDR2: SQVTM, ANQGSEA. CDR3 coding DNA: TGCAGCGCTGGCGGTTCCGACTATGGCTACACCTTC. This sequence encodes CSAGGSDYGYTF.

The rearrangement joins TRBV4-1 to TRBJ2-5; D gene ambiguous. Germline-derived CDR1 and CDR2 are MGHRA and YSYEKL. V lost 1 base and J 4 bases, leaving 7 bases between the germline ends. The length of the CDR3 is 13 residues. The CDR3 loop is CASSQVPRETQYF. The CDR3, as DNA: TGCGCCAGCAGCCAAGTACCGAGAGAGACCCAGTACTTC.